Each of the 30 T cell receptor beta chains below was sequenced from the same sample in a study of T cell responses to AZD1222 COVID-19 vaccine (dated by TCRdb to about 2021). The sample's time point label, in plain terms: about 28 days (+/-7) after the second vaccine dose. The library was built by means of the immunoSEQ multiplex PCR assay. TCRdb provides this immuneACCESS table in a form limited to in-frame rearrangements. Some clones are lacking; in checked studies, under half of them reflect an unresolved V gene, and why the rest are absent is not known. A total of 150,000 to 250,000 clones appear in this sample, roughly 90% of them only once. The ten biggest clones cover about 3.5% of the sample. Sequenced here: peripheral blood, sampled 28 days after the second AZD1222 dose. The receptors derive from an adult who received the AZD1222 COVID-19 vaccine.

This chain joins TRBV6-5 and TRBJ1-5; 7 positions agree with TRBD1. The CDR3 sequence is 16 residues long. V was clipped by 1 base and J by 4 bases; unmatched bases: 7. The germline V gene encodes CDR1 MNHEY and CDR2 SVGAGI. The CDR3 protein is CASSYYPDRENQPQHF. CDR3 bases: TGTGCCAGCAGTTACTATCCAGACAGGGAGAATCAGCCCCAGCATTTT.

The chain recombines TRBV27 with TRBJ2-1; D might be TRBD2 (6 bases). V was clipped by 3 bases and J by 7 bases, with 28 bases between them. The germline V gene has CDR1 MNHEY and CDR2 SMNVEV (reference sequence). The CDR3 runs to 19 residues. The CDR3 is CASSFPRGGTNSGLNEQFF. In nucleotides, the CDR3 is TGTGCCAGCAGTTTTCCACGGGGCGGGACGAATTCGGGGCTTAATGAGCAGTTCTTC.

The V call is TRBV19, the J call TRBJ2-1; TRBD1 aligns across 7 bases. Germline V gene sequence: CDR1 LNHDA, CDR2 SQIVND (reference sequence). This CDR3 has 16 amino acids. V gave up 6 bases and J gave up 5 bases; unmatched junction bases: 13. The CDR3 DNA reads as TGTGCCAGTAGAGGCACCGGGCTCGGACAGGACAATGAGCAGTTCTTC. This sequence encodes CASRGTGLGQDNEQFF.

The chain combines TRBV10-2 with TRBJ2-1; D call uncertain. The CDR3 consists of 19 residues. Germline lookup yields CDR1 WSHSY and CDR2 SAAADI. Trimming took off 2 bases at V and 2 bases at J, with 22 bases between the two ends. CDR3 in amino acids: CASSEPLTKIQRAYNEQFF. The CDR3 DNA sequence: TGCGCCAGCAGTGAGCCCCTGACGAAGATTCAAAGGGCCTACAATGAGCAGTTCTTC.

The rearrangement links TRBV19 to TRBJ1-3; D perhaps matches TRBD1 (6 bases). The germline V gene has CDR1 LNHDA and CDR2 SQIVND (reference sequence). Deletions cut 8 bases from V and 5 bases from J, with 19 bases between. There are 15 residues in the CDR3. The DNA of the CDR3 is TGTGCCAGTGGACAACCGGGACAACAGAGAAACACCATATATTTT. Protein sequence: CASGQPGQQRNTIYF. Complete variable domain (other parts from reference TRBV19 and TRBJ1-3): DGGITQSPKYLFRKEGQNVTLSCEQNLNHDAMYWYRQDPGQGLRLIYYSQIVNDFQKGDIAEGYSVSREKKESFPLTVTSAQKNPTAFYLCASGQPGQQRNTIYFGEGSWLTVV.

V usage is TRBV6-5 and J usage is TRBJ2-7, with D perhaps TRBD2 (5 bases). Germline-derived CDR1 and CDR2 are MNHEY and SVGAGI. V was cut by 5 bases and J by 7 bases, with 9 bases left in between. The CDR3 covers 11 residues. CDR3 in amino acids: CASSTDYEQYF. The CDR3 coding sequence is TGTGCCAGCAGTACAGACTATGAGCAGTACTTC.

The V call is TRBV10-3, the J call TRBJ2-7; the D call may be TRBD1 or TRBD2 (6 bases each). V shed 6 bases and J shed 5 bases, with 26 bases lying between them. CDR3 size: 17 residues. The germline gives CDR1 ENHRY, CDR2 SYGVKD. The CDR3 spells CAIREESVGGLPHEQYF. For the CDR3, the DNA is TGTGCCATCAGGGAAGAATCCGTGGGGGGCTTGCCCCACGAGCAGTACTTC.

J is TRBJ2-3 and V is TRBV3-1 (or the pseudogene TRBV3-2); the D is unclear. This CDR3 has 11 amino acids. V was trimmed by 4 bases and J by 4 bases, leaving 3 bases between them. CDR1 and CDR2 from the germline V gene are LGHDT and YNNKEL (reference sequence). CDR3 DNA: TGTGCCAGCAGCCGGGCAGATACGCAGTATTTT. This sequence encodes CASSRADTQYF.

As regards this clone: At the DNA level, this CDR3 is encoded by other sequences in the same sample as well. This chain links TRBV12-3 or TRBV12-4 with TRBJ1-1; D uncertain. V was clipped by 3 bases and J by 2 bases, with 7 bases between them. This CDR3 contains 13 residues. The CDR3 region is CASSFRGNTEAFF. In DNA, the CDR3 is TGTGCCAGCAGTTTCCGGGGAAACACTGAAGCTTTCTTT.

The genes are TRBV6-5 and TRBJ1-1; 10 bases match TRBD1. The CDR3 totals 15 residues. V gave up 6 bases and J gave up 0 bases; unmatched junction bases: 4. Germline CDR1 is MNHEY and CDR2 is SVGAGI. CDR3: CASSRQGAVNTEAFF. CDR3 DNA sequence: TGTGCCAGCAGCCGACAGGGGGCCGTGAACACTGAAGCTTTCTTT.

A single count supports this clone. The chain combines TRBV21-1 with TRBJ2-7; TRBD1 reflects the table's D call only, with no check against the DNA. TRBV21-1 is a pseudogene locus. This CDR3 spans 16 amino acids. For the CDR3, the DNA is TGTGCCAGCAGCAAAGCAGGGGACAGTGCCGCCTACGAGCAGTACTTC. Translation: CASSKAGDSAAYEQYF.

The CDR3 is CASSPPPAGQYF. In DNA form, the CDR3 reads TGTGCCAGCAGTCCCCCCCCCGCGGGGCAGTACTTC. This chain joins TRBV28 and TRBJ2-7, with D possibly matching TRBD2 (5 bases). V was cut by 5 bases and J by 9 bases, with 14 bases left in between. The CDR3 covers 12 residues. The germline CDR1 and CDR2 sequences are MDHEN and SYDVKM.

This chain links TRBV3-1 (or the pseudogene TRBV3-2) with TRBJ1-2; 8 nucleotides agree with TRBD1. The CDR3 is 18 amino acids. The V gene's germline CDR1 is LGHDT and CDR2 YNNKEL (reference sequence). Trimming at V came to 6 bases and at J to 5 bases, leaving 20 bases not matched to a gene. In DNA, the CDR3 is TGTGCCAGCAGACCCCTTCTCGGGCAGGGGGCGGAGTTGTATGGCTACACCTTC. Translating it yields CASRPLLGQGAELYGYTF.

This chain links TRBV15 with TRBJ2-7, with TRBD1 matching over 8 bases. Germline CDR1 LNHNV, CDR2 YYDKDF (reference sequence). The length of the CDR3 is 14 residues. V gave up 1 base and J gave up 4 bases; unmatched junction bases: 3. The CDR3 reads CATSRGGQGYEQYF. In DNA form, the CDR3 reads TGTGCCACCAGCAGAGGCGGACAGGGATACGAGCAGTACTTC.

CDR3 coding DNA: TGTGCCAGCAGCTTGGGTAGGCAGTATAGCAATCAGCCCCAGCATTTT. Its translation is CASSLGRQYSNQPQHF. The J gene is TRBJ1-5, the V gene TRBV5-6; D gene ambiguous. V was clipped by 0 bases and J by 0 bases, with 10 bases between them. This CDR3 contains 16 residues. From germline, CDR1 is SGHDT and CDR2 YYEEEE.

This clone was picked up one time. The chain combines TRBV29-1 with TRBJ2-3; D not certain. This CDR3 contains 13 residues. V was clipped by 8 bases and J by 6 bases, with 18 bases between them. CDR1 and CDR2 from the germline V gene are SQVTM and ANQGSEA. CDR3 region: CSFGPPLVDTQYF. In DNA form, the CDR3 reads TGCAGCTTCGGGCCTCCCTTGGTCGATACGCAGTATTTT.

The chain employs TRBV14 and TRBJ2-3; 10 bases are a match to TRBD2. In germline, CDR1 is SGHDN, CDR2 FVKESK. Losses at the gene ends were 3 bases for V and 6 bases for J; bases not matched to a gene: 6. CDR3 length: 15 amino acids. CDR3 sequence reads: CASSHTSGVVDTQYF. DNA for the CDR3: TGTGCCAGCAGCCACACTAGCGGGGTCGTTGATACGCAGTATTTT.

Points on this clone: The same CDR3 arises from other DNA sequences in this sample as well. This CDR3 is CATSDRLAGGYNEQFF. The DNA for the CDR3 is TGTGCCACCAGTGATCGTCTAGCTGGGGGGTACAATGAGCAGTTCTTC. The chain recombines TRBV24-1 with TRBJ2-1; D may be TRBD2 (6 bases). Between the trimmed V and J ends, which lost 3 bases and 4 bases, there was a span of 15 bases. The CDR3 totals 16 residues. Per germline, CDR1 KGHDR and CDR2 SFDVKD.

The CDR3 loop is CASSVDEVHEQFF. DNA of the CDR3: TGTGCCAGCAGCGTGGATGAGGTCCATGAGCAGTTCTTC. This chain links TRBV6-2 or TRBV6-3 with TRBJ2-1; D is unresolved. V lost 6 bases to trimming and J lost 8 bases, with 14 bases between them. The CDR3 is made up of 13 amino acids. Germline CDR1 and CDR2: MNHEY and SVGEGT.

This clone was detected only once. V usage is TRBV6-1 and J usage is TRBJ1-3; D unresolved. This CDR3 contains 16 residues. The ends were cut back, 0 bases at V and 9 bases at J, with 18 bases in the middle. Germline loops: CDR1 MNHNS, CDR2 SASEGT. The CDR3 here is CASSEAGYAKESTIYF. In DNA, the CDR3 is TGTGCCAGCAGTGAAGCGGGGTACGCTAAAGAGAGCACCATATATTTT.

This clone was recorded once. V and J are TRBV2 and TRBJ1-2; the D is unclear. V was clipped by 5 bases and J by 1 base, with 11 bases between them. The CDR3 totals 14 residues. Germline V gene data show CDR1 as SNHLY and CDR2 as FYNNEI. As DNA, the CDR3 is TGTGCCAGCAGTAAAGAGCAAGTTAACTATGGCTACACCTTC. It codes for CASSKEQVNYGYTF.

The chain carries TRBV7-9 and TRBJ2-1; 9 bases match TRBD2. This CDR3 comprises 13 residues. From germline, CDR1 is SEHNR and CDR2 FQNEAQ (reference sequence). Unmatched junction bases numbered 2, after V lost 5 bases and J lost 6 bases. This CDR3 is CASSGTSRNEQFF. DNA for the CDR3: TGTGCCAGCAGCGGGACTAGCCGCAATGAGCAGTTCTTC.

This clone was picked up one time. The rearrangement joins TRBV28 to TRBJ2-3; D perhaps matches TRBD2 (6 bases). Trimming took off 2 bases at V and 0 bases at J, with 15 bases between the two ends. There are 17 residues in the CDR3. Germline V CDR1 and CDR2: MDHEN, SYDVKM. The CDR3, as DNA: TGTGCCAGCAGTTTAAATGGGGCGGGACGGAGCACAGATACGCAGTATTTT. Amino acid sequence: CASSLNGAGRSTDTQYF.

The chain is built from TRBV7-3 and TRBJ2-3, with TRBD2 matching over 7 bases. Germline CDR1 and CDR2: SGHTA and FQGTGA. CDR3 length: 15 residues. J lost 4 bases, V lost 5 bases, and 9 bases had no gene match. The CDR3 DNA follows: TGTGCCAGCAGCCTCAGCGGGACGGACGCAGATACGCAGTATTTT. This sequence encodes CASSLSGTDADTQYF.

This clone was recorded once. This sequence joins TRBV5-6 and TRBJ2-3; tentatively, D is TRBD2 (6 bases). The CDR3 spans 15 residues. Trimming shortened V by 0 bases and J by 4 bases, and 12 bases separated the two germline ends. Germline V gives CDR1 SGHDT, CDR2 YYEEEE. The CDR3 region has the DNA TGTGCCAGCAGCTTGGGGAGGGGAAAAGCAGATACGCAGTATTTT. Encoded protein: CASSLGRGKADTQYF.

The chain links TRBV5-1 to TRBJ2-5; D is unresolved. Trimming pared 1 base from V and 5 bases from J, leaving 6 bases between. The germline CDR1 and CDR2 sequences are SGHRS and YFSETQ. This CDR3 contains 12 residues. The CDR3 nucleotides are TGCGCCAGCAGCTTGATCGAGGAGACCCAGTACTTC. It translates to CASSLIEETQYF.

The rearrangement uses TRBV5-1 and TRBJ1-1; tentatively, D is TRBD1 (5 bases). Germline values: CDR1 SGHRS, CDR2 YFSETQ. V was cut by 4 bases and J by 8 bases, with 15 bases left in between. The CDR3 is 13 residues long. This CDR3 reads CASSPEGKEEAFF. In DNA, the CDR3 is TGCGCCAGCAGCCCCGAGGGGAAAGAAGAAGCTTTCTTT. The variable domain in full, with the rest retrieved from reference TRBV5-1 and TRBJ1-1, is KAGVTQTPRYLIKTRGQQVTLSCSPISGHRSVSWYQQTPGQGLQFLFEYFSETQRNKGNFPGRFSGRQFSNSRSEMNVSTLELGDSALYLCASSPEGKEEAFFGQGTRLTVV.

This clone was counted a single time. The genes are TRBV5-1 and TRBJ1-1, with D perhaps matching TRBD1 (5 bases). The V gene lost 2 bases and the J gene lost 1 base, with 15 bases spanning the gap. CDR1 and CDR2 from the germline V gene are SGHRS and YFSETQ. CDR3 size: 16 residues. The CDR3 nucleotides are TGCGCCAGCAGCTTCGGACCCGGGACTTCGAACACTGAAGCTTTCTTT. Encoded protein: CASSFGPGTSNTEAFF. The variable domain in full, completed from reference TRBV5-1 and TRBJ1-1, reads KAGVTQTPRYLIKTRGQQVTLSCSPISGHRSVSWYQQTPGQGLQFLFEYFSETQRNKGNFPGRFSGRQFSNSRSEMNVSTLELGDSALYLCASSFGPGTSNTEAFFGQGTRLTVV.

The V and J genes are TRBV7-6 and TRBJ2-5; the D gene is possibly TRBD1 (6 bases). This CDR3 comprises 15 residues. V lost 4 bases and J 2 bases, leaving 14 bases between the germline ends. In germline, CDR1 is SGHVS, CDR2 FNYEAQ. CDR3 region: CASSYQGYNQETQYF. The CDR3 DNA reads as TGTGCCAGCAGCTACCAGGGGTATAATCAAGAGACCCAGTACTTC.

The chain carries TRBV28 and TRBJ1-1; possibly TRBD1 for D (5 bases). The CDR3 length is 15 residues. CDR1 is MDHEN and CDR2 is SYDVKM in the germline V gene. The V end lost 5 bases, the J end lost 7 bases, and 20 bases lay between the germline ends. CDR3 residues: CASSPPVKGKDEAFF. The DNA for the CDR3 is TGTGCCAGCAGTCCACCCGTGAAGGGGAAGGATGAAGCTTTCTTT. Full variable domain (missing parts from reference TRBV28 and TRBJ1-1): DVKVTQSSRYLVKRTGEKVFLECVQDMDHENMFWYRQDPGLGLRLIYFSYDVKMKEKGDIPEGYSVSREKKERFSLILESASTNQTSMYLCASSPPVKGKDEAFFGQGTRLTVV.